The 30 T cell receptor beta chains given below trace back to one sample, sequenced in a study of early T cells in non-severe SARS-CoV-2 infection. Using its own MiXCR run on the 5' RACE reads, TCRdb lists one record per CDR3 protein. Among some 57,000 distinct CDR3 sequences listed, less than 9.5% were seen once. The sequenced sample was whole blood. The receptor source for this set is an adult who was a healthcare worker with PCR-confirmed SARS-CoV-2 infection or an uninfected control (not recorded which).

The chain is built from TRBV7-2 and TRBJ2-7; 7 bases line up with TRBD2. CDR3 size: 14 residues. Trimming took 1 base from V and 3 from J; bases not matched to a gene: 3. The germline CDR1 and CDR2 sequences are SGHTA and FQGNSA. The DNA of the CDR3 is TGTGCCAGCAGCTTAGGACTAGCTCTCTACGAGCAGTACTTC. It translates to CASSLGLALYEQYF. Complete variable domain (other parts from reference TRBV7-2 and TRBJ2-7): GAGVSQSPSNKVTEKGKDVELRCDPISGHTALYWYRQSLGQGLEFLIYFQGNSAPDKSGLPSDRFSAERTGGSVSTLTIQRTQQEDSAVYLCASSLGLALYEQYFGPGTRLTVT.

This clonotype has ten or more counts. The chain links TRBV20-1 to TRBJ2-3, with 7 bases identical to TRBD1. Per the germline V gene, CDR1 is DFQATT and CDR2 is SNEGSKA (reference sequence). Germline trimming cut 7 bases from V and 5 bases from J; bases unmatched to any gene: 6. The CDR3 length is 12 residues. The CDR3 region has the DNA TGCAGTGAAGGGGGCAAGGGAGATACGCAGTATTTT. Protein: CSEGGKGDTQYF.

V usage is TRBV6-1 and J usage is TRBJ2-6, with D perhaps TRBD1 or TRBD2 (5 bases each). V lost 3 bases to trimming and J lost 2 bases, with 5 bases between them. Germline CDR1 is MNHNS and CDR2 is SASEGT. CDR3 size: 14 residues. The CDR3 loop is CASSEGAGANVLTF. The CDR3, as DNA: TGTGCCAGCAGTGAGGGGGCTGGGGCCAACGTCCTGACTTTC.

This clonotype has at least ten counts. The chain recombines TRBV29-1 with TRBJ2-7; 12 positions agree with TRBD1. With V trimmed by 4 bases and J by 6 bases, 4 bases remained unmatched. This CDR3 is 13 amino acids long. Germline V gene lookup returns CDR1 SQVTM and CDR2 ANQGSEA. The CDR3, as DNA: TGCAGCGTTGTAGGGACAGGGGGCTTCGAGCAGTACTTC. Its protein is CSVVGTGGFEQYF.

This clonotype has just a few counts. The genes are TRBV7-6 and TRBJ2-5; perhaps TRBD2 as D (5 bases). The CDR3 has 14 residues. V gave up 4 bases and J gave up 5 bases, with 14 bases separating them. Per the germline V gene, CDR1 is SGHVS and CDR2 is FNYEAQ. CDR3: CASSSRFSEETQYF. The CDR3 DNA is TGTGCCAGCAGCTCCCGGTTTAGCGAGGAGACCCAGTACTTC.

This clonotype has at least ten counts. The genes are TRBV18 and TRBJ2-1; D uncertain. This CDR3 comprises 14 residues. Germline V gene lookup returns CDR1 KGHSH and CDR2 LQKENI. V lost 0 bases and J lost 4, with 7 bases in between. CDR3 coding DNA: TGTGCCAGCTCACCACCGGTGACGTACAATGAGCAGTTCTTC. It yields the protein CASSPPVTYNEQFF.

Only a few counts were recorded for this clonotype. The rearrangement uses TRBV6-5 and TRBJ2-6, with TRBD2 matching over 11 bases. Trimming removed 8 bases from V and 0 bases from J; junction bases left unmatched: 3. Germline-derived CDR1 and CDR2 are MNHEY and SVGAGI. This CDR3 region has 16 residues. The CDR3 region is CASSGLAASGANVLTF. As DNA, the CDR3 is TGTGCCAGCTCGGGACTAGCGGCCTCTGGGGCCAACGTCCTGACTTTC.

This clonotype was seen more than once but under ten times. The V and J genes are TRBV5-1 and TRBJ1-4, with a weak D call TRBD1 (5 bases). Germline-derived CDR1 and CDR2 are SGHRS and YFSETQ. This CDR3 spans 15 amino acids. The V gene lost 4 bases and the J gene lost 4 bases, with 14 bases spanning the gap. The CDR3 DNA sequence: TGCGCCAGCAGCCCTACAGGCGGCCGTAATGAAAAACTGTTTTTT. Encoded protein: CASSPTGGRNEKLFF.

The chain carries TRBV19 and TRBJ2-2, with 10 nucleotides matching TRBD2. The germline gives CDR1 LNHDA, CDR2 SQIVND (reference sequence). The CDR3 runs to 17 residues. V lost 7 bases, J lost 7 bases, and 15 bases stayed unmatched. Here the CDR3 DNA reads TGTGCCAGTAACCCGGCCCGGACTAGCGGACAGGGCGGGGAGCTGTTTTTT. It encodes CASNPARTSGQGGELFF.

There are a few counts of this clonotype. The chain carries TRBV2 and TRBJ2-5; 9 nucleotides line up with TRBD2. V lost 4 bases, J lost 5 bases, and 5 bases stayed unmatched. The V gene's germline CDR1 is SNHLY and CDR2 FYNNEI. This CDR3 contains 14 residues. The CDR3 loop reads CASSVLAGVETQYF. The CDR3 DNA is TGTGCCAGCAGTGTCTTAGCGGGAGTTGAGACCCAGTACTTC.

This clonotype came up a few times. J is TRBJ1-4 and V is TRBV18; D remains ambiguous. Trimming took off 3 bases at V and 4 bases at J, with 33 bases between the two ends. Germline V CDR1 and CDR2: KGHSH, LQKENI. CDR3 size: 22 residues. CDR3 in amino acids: CASSPSARQTQYVVTNNEKLFF. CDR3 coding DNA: TGTGCCAGCTCACCTTCGGCTCGTCAGACCCAGTATGTAGTGACGAATAATGAAAAACTGTTTTTT.

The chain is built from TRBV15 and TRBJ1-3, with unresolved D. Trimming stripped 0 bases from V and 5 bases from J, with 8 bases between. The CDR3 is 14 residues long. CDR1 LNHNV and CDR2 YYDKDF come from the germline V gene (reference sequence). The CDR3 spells CATSREASRNTIYF. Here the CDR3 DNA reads TGTGCCACCAGCAGAGAAGCTAGTCGAAACACCATATATTTT.

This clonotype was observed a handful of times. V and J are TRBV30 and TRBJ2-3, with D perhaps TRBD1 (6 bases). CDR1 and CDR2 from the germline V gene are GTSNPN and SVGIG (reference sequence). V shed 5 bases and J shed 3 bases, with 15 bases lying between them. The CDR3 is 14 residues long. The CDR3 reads CAWSRGFRTDTQYF. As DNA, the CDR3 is TGTGCCTGGTCAAGGGGGTTTAGAACAGATACGCAGTATTTT.

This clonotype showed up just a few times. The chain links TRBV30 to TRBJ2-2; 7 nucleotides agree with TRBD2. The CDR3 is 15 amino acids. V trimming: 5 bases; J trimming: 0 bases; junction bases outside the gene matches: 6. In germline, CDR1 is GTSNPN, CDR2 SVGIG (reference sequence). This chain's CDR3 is CAWQRRGANTGELFF. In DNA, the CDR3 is TGTGCCTGGCAACGCCGGGGGGCGAACACCGGGGAGCTGTTTTTT.

CDR3 in DNA: TGTGCCAGCAGCCAAGATCCACTAGCGGGGGGCTCAACGTTCACAGATACGCAGTATTTT. It specifies CASSQDPLAGGSTFTDTQYF. The chain recombines TRBV4-2 with TRBJ2-3; TRBD2 agrees at 12 bases. The junction had 12 bases not matched to a gene; V was cut back by 0 bases and J by 2 bases. CDR3 length equals 20 residues. Germline values: CDR1 LGHNA, CDR2 YNFKEQ.

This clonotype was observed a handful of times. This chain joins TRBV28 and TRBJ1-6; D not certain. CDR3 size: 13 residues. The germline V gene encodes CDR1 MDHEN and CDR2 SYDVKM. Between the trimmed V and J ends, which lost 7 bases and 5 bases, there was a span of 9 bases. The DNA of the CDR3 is TGTGCCAGCAAGGAGATCAATAATTCACCCCTCCACTTT. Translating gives CASKEINNSPLHF.

CDR3: CASSLQGPPHEKLFF. DNA for the CDR3: TGTGCCAGCAGTCTACAGGGCCCTCCTCATGAAAAACTGTTTTTT. The chain uses TRBV2 and TRBJ1-4, with D perhaps matching TRBD1 (6 bases). The V end lost 5 bases, the J end lost 6 bases, and 16 bases lay between the germline ends. CDR3 size: 15 residues. Germline V gives CDR1 SNHLY, CDR2 FYNNEI. Supplemented by reference TRBV2 and TRBJ1-4, the full variable domain reads EPEVTQTPSHQVTQMGQEVILRCVPISNHLYFYWYRQILGQKVEFLVSFYNNEISEKSEIFDDQFSVERPDGSNFTLKIRSTKLEDSAMYFCASSLQGPPHEKLFFGSGTQLSVL.

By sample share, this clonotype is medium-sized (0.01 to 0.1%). This CDR3 reads CSARTGYYRTDTQYF. For the CDR3, the DNA is TGCAGTGCTAGGACTGGGTACTATCGCACAGATACGCAGTATTTT. The chain recombines TRBV20-1 with TRBJ2-3; D is uncertain. The ends were cut back, 3 bases at V and 1 base at J, with 14 bases in the middle. There are 15 residues in the CDR3. CDR1 and CDR2 from the germline V gene are DFQATT and SNEGSKA (reference sequence).

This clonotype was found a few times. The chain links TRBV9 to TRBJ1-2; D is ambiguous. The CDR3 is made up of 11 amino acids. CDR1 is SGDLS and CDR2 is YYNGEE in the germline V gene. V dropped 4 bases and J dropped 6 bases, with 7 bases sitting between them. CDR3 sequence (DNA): TGTGCCAGCAGCTTACGGGATGGCTACACCTTC. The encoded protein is CASSLRDGYTF.

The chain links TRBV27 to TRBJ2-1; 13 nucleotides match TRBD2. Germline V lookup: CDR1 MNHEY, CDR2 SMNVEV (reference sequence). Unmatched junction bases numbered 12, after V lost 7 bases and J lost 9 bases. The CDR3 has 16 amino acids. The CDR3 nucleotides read TGTGCCAGCACCATTGGAGGACTAGCGGGAGTTAGTGAGCAGTTCTTC. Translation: CASTIGGLAGVSEQFF.

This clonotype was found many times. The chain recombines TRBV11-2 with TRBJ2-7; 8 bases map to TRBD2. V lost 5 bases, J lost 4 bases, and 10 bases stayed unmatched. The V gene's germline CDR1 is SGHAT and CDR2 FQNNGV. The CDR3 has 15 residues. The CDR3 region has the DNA TGTGCCAGCAGCCCAGCACCAGCGGGGGATTACGAGCAGTACTTC. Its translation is CASSPAPAGDYEQYF.

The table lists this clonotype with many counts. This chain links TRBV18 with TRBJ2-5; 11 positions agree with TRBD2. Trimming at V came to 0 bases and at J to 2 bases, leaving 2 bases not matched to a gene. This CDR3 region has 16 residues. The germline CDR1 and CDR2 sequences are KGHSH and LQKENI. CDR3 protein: CASSPPRLAGQETQYF. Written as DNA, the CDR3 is TGTGCCAGCTCACCACCAAGACTAGCGGGACAAGAGACCCAGTACTTC. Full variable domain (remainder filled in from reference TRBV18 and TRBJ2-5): NAGVMQNPRHLVRRRGQEARLRCSPMKGHSHVYWYRQLPEEGLKFMVYLQKENIIDESGMPKERFSAEFPKEGPSILRIQQVVRGDSAAYFCASSPPRLAGQETQYFGPGTRLLVL.

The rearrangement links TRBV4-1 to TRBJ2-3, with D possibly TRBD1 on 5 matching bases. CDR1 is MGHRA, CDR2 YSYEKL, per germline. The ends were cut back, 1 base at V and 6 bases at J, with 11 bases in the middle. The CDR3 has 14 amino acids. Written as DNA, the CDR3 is TGCGCCAGCAGCCAAGTAGCAGGGTCGGATACGCAGTATTTT. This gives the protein CASSQVAGSDTQYF.

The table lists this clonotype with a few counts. CDR3 sequence: CASSLGISYEQYF. The CDR3, as DNA: TGTGCCAGCAGTTTAGGCATCTCCTACGAGCAGTACTTC. The chain couples TRBV12-3 or TRBV12-4 to TRBJ2-7; D remains ambiguous. V shed 1 base and J shed 0 bases, with 4 bases lying between them. The CDR3 runs 13 residues.

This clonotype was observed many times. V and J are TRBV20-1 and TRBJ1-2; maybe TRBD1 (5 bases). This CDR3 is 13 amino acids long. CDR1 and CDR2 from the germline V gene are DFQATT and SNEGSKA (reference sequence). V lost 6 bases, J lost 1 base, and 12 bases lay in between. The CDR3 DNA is TGCAGTGCCGGGAGGGGCATTAACTATGGCTACACCTTC. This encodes CSAGRGINYGYTF.

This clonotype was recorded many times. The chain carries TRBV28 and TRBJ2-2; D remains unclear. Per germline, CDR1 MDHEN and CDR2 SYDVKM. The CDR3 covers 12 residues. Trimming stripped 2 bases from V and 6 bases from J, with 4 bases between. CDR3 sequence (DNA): TGTGCCAGCAGTTTAATCTCCGGGGAGCTGTTTTTT. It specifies CASSLISGELFF.

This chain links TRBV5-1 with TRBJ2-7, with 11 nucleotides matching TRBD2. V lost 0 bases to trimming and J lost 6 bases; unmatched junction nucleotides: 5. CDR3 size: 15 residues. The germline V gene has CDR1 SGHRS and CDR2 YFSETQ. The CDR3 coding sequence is TGCGCCAGCAGCTTGGTTCCCGGGACTAGCGGCGAGCAGTACTTC. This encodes CASSLVPGTSGEQYF.

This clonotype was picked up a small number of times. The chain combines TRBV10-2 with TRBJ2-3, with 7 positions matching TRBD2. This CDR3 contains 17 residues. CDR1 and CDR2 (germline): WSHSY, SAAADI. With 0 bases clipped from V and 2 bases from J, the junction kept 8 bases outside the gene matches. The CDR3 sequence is CASSESVRGRYTDTQYF. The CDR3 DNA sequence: TGCGCCAGCAGTGAGTCGGTTCGCGGGAGATACACAGATACGCAGTATTTT.

Written as DNA, the CDR3 is TGTGCCAGCAGTTCTGGACTAGCGGGGGATACGCAGTATTTT. Protein: CASSSGLAGDTQYF. This chain uses TRBV6-2 or TRBV6-3 with TRBJ2-3, with 12 bases aligning to TRBD2. This CDR3 region has 14 residues. The V segment lost 4 bases and the J segment 6 bases; nucleotides outside the gene matches: 2. In germline, CDR1 is MNHEY, CDR2 SVGEGT.

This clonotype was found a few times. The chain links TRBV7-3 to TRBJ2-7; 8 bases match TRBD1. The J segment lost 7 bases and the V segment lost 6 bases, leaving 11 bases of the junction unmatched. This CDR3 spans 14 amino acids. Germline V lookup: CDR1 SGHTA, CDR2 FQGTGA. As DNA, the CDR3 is TGTGCCAGCAGTTCACATCTACAGGGGGAGGAGCAGTACTTC. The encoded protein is CASSSHLQGEEQYF.